One and the same sample provided the 7 T cell receptor beta chains below, sequenced in a study of shared clonotypes between healthy human individuals. Profiling relied on immunoSEQ multiplex PCR, and the TCRdb table lists in-frame clones only, not all of them. The sample includes some 2.1 million clones, over 85% of them seen just once. Naive CD8 cells lacked CD45RO, underwent positive selection for CCR7 and left out terminally differentiated effector memory CD45RA+ cells. The sequenced sample consisted of naive CD8+ T cells sorted from blood. The receptors were gathered from a man aged 18-30 years in good health.

The chain joins TRBV29-1 to TRBJ1-2, with 10 bases identical to TRBD1. Germline V lookup: CDR1 SQVTM, CDR2 ANQGSEA. Unmatched junction bases numbered 5, after V lost 7 bases and J lost 6 bases. The CDR3 runs to 12 residues. The CDR3 protein is CSAVGTGDGYTF. The CDR3 DNA is TGCAGCGCTGTTGGGACAGGGGATGGCTACACCTTC.

The chain employs TRBV5-1 and TRBJ1-2, with 8 bases identical to TRBD1. The trim removed 1 base at V and 8 bases at J, leaving 10 bases unmatched. The CDR3 is 15 amino acids. Germline CDR1 and CDR2: SGHRS and YFSETQ. This CDR3 reads CASSLPVTGDRGYTF. The CDR3 nucleotides read TGCGCCAGCAGCTTGCCCGTGACAGGGGATCGGGGCTACACCTTC.

The V gene is TRBV27, the J gene TRBJ1-2; 12 positions match TRBD1. The CDR3 consists of 19 residues. V trimming: 5 bases; J trimming: 4 bases; junction bases outside the gene matches: 17. CDR1 and CDR2 from the germline V gene are MNHEY and SMNVEV (reference sequence). Here the CDR3 reads CASSPVKVGTGGAGYGYTF. CDR3 sequence (DNA): TGTGCCAGCAGTCCTGTCAAAGTCGGGACAGGGGGCGCGGGCTATGGCTACACCTTC.

CDR3 sequence: CASSALDRTFEAFF. As DNA, the CDR3 is TGTGCCAGCAGTGCCCTGGACAGGACCTTTGAAGCTTTCTTT. The chain carries TRBV6-1 and TRBJ1-1; 7 positions match TRBD1. CDR1 is MNHNS, CDR2 SASEGT, per germline. J was trimmed by 7 bases and V by 4 bases; bases with no gene match: 9. The CDR3 length is 14 residues.

The V and J genes are TRBV2 and TRBJ2-1, with 11 nucleotides matching TRBD2. The CDR3 length is 17 residues. With 3 bases clipped from V and 4 bases from J, the junction kept 8 bases outside the gene matches. CDR1 SNHLY and CDR2 FYNNEI come from the germline V gene. CDR3 nucleotide sequence: TGTGCCAGCAGTGAGCAGGTAGCGGGAGGGGAATACAATGAGCAGTTCTTC. It yields the protein CASSEQVAGGEYNEQFF.

This clone is a singleton in its sample. V usage is TRBV7-1 and J usage is TRBJ2-7; 10 nucleotides align to TRBD1. TRBV7-1 is annotated as an ORF whose role is uncertain. This CDR3 comprises 14 residues. V lost 5 bases, J lost 7 bases, and 8 bases stayed unmatched. The CDR3 region has the DNA TGTGCCAGCAGCCCGGTGACAGGGGGCGGGGAGCAGTACTTC. This encodes CASSPVTGGGEQYF.

About this clone itself: The identical CDR3 is also encoded by other nucleotide sequences in the sample. The V gene is TRBV11-2, the J gene TRBJ1-1, with D maybe TRBD1 (6 bases). Germline V gene sequence: CDR1 SGHAT, CDR2 FQNNGV. V gave up 1 base and J gave up 7 bases, with 7 bases separating them. The CDR3 consists of 12 residues. The CDR3 nucleotides read TGTGCCAGCAGCTTAGGAGGGGGTGAAGCTTTCTTT. It yields the protein CASSLGGGEAFF.